Listed below are T cell receptor beta chains from one sample, sequenced in a study of T cell responses to AZD1222 COVID-19 vaccine. Here immunoSEQ multiplex PCR was the method, and the copy in TCRdb shows in-frame clones only, minus some. The sample yields some 110,000 clones, 80% to 95% seen once. The source was peripheral blood, collected 28 days after the second AZD1222 dose. The source of these receptors is an adult who received the AZD1222 COVID-19 vaccine. The CDR3 runs from the conserved cysteine through the conserved F or W. Fields, in order: D gene, clone size, J gene, V gene, CDR3 DNA, CDR3 protein. D genes are given only for firm matches. Clone size appears in some rows only: once, few, many, or a class for an expanded clone.

D: NA
size: NA
J: TRBJ1-5
V: TRBV19
DNA: TGTGCCAGTATTAGGAGGCCGGCCCCCCAGCATTTT
CDR3: CASIRRPAPQHF

D: NA
size: NA
J: TRBJ1-1
V: TRBV10-2
DNA: TGCGCCAGCAGTGACCTTCCGTCCCAGGGGAACACTGAAGCTTTCTTT
CDR3: CASSDLPSQGNTEAFF

D: TRBD2
size: NA
J: TRBJ2-1
V: TRBV6-5
DNA: TGTGCCAGCAGTCGACTAGCGGGGGGAGAGCAGTTCTTC
CDR3: CASSRLAGGEQFF

D: TRBD2
size: NA
J: TRBJ2-3
V: TRBV15
DNA: TGTGCCACCAGCAGAGATTCCCCCGGACTAGCGGGGGTGGGTTCCACAGATACGCAGTATTTT
CDR3: CATSRDSPGLAGVGSTDTQYF

D: NA
size: NA
J: TRBJ2-3
V: TRBV19
DNA: TGTGCCAGTAGTATAAAAAGCCGCACAGATACGCAGTATTTT
CDR3: CASSIKSRTDTQYF

D: NA
size: NA
J: TRBJ2-1
V: TRBV7-3
DNA: TGTGCCAGCAGCCCCGGGGGGCTTTCCTACAATGAGCAGTTCTTC
CDR3: CASSPGGLSYNEQFF

D: NA
size: once
J: TRBJ1-5
V: TRBV21-1
DNA: TGTGCCAGCAGCAAAGTGAAGGGGGCGGTTCAGCCCCAGCATTTT
CDR3: CASSKVKGAVQPQHF

D: TRBD1
size: few
J: TRBJ1-5
V: TRBV13
DNA: TGTGCCAGCAGCGGACAGGGAAGGGGTCAGCCCCAGCATTTT
CDR3: CASSGQGRGQPQHF

D: NA
size: NA
J: TRBJ1-5
V: TRBV3-1/TRBV3-2
DNA: TGTGCCAGCAGCCAAGGGACAATCAATCAGCCCCAGCATTTT
CDR3: CASSQGTINQPQHF

D: NA
size: NA
J: TRBJ1-5
V: TRBV5-1
DNA: TGCGCCAGCAGCCAGACGGGGGATAGCAATCAGCCCCAGCATTTT
CDR3: CASSQTGDSNQPQHF

D: TRBD2
size: once
J: TRBJ2-3
V: TRBV7-3
DNA: TGTGCCAGCAGCTTAATTCCAGCGGGAGCCTCGGATACGCAGTATTTT
CDR3: CASSLIPAGASDTQYF

D: NA
size: NA
J: TRBJ2-3
V: TRBV6-6
DNA: TGTGCCAGCAGTTACCTCGTGGGAGGGGAACAGGGTACGCAGTATTTT
CDR3: CASSYLVGGEQGTQYF

D: TRBD1
size: once
J: TRBJ2-7
V: TRBV3-1/TRBV3-2
DNA: TGTGCCAGCAGCCAAGATCTCCGGACAGGGGGTTTCCACGAGCAGTACTTC
CDR3: CASSQDLRTGGFHEQYF

D: NA
size: NA
J: TRBJ2-1
V: TRBV5-1
DNA: TGCGCCAGCAGCTTATCGGGGATCAACAATGAGCAGTTCTTC
CDR3: CASSLSGINNEQFF

D: TRBD1
size: NA
J: TRBJ1-6
V: TRBV2
DNA: TGTGCCAGCAGTGATCGATCAGGGGGCTTTTATTCACCCCTCCACTTT
CDR3: CASSDRSGGFYSPLHF

D: TRBD1
size: once
J: TRBJ1-1
V: TRBV19
DNA: TGTGCCAGTAGTCCGAGACCCGACAGGGTCACTGAAGCTTTCTTT
CDR3: CASSPRPDRVTEAFF

D: NA
size: NA
J: TRBJ1-5
V: TRBV12-3/TRBV12-4
DNA: TGTGCCAGCAGTTTATCGGGGCCTCAGCCCCAGCATTTT
CDR3: CASSLSGPQPQHF

D: NA
size: NA
J: TRBJ2-1
V: TRBV18
DNA: TGTGCCAGCTCACGTGGGTCCGGGGACGGCAATGAGCAGTTCTTC
CDR3: CASSRGSGDGNEQFF

D: NA
size: once
J: TRBJ1-1
V: TRBV6-5
DNA: TGTGCCAGTTACAGAGTACAGGATAAGGGAGCTTTCTTT
CDR3: CASYRVQDKGAFF

D: NA
size: NA
J: TRBJ1-3
V: TRBV5-6
DNA: TGTGCCAGCAGCTTGGACACAGGAGTCTCTGGAAACACCATATATTTT
CDR3: CASSLDTGVSGNTIYF

D: TRBD2
size: NA
J: TRBJ2-3
V: TRBV2
DNA: TGTGCCAGCAGGAGGTTAGCGGGCCGCACAGATACGCAGTATTTT
CDR3: CASRRLAGRTDTQYF

D: NA
size: NA
J: TRBJ2-6
V: TRBV6-5
DNA: TGTGCCAGCAGGGGGACAACCTCTGGGGCCAACGTCCTGACTTTC
CDR3: CASRGTTSGANVLTF

D: TRBD1
size: NA
J: TRBJ1-4
V: TRBV5-1
DNA: TGCGCCAGCAGCTTGGCCCCAGGGGGCAGAGAAAAACTGTTTTTT
CDR3: CASSLAPGGREKLFF

D: TRBD1
size: NA
J: TRBJ1-5
V: TRBV9
DNA: TGTGCCAGCAGCGTAGCAGGGGGTCAGCCCCAGCATTTT
CDR3: CASSVAGGQPQHF

D: NA
size: NA
J: TRBJ2-1
V: TRBV7-2
DNA: TGTGCCAGCAGCTTATCAATCGAGGATGAGCAGTTCTTC
CDR3: CASSLSIEDEQFF

D: NA
size: NA
J: TRBJ2-3
V: TRBV27
DNA: TGTGCCAGCACCCGGGGGGCCGGTCTAGATACGCAGTATTTT
CDR3: CASTRGAGLDTQYF

D: TRBD2
size: NA
J: TRBJ2-5
V: TRBV7-2
DNA: TGTGCCAGCAGCTTAGGAGGCGGGGGGCAGGAGACCCAGTACTTC
CDR3: CASSLGGGGQETQYF

D: NA
size: NA
J: TRBJ2-7
V: TRBV13
DNA: TGTGCCAGCAGCTTAGCTCGCCCTAACCTCGAGCAGTACTTC
CDR3: CASSLARPNLEQYF

D: TRBD1
size: NA
J: TRBJ1-5
V: TRBV7-9
DNA: TGTGCCAGCAGCTCGACGACAGGGGGCGAAAATCAGCCCCAGCATTTT
CDR3: CASSSTTGGENQPQHF

D: NA
size: NA
J: TRBJ1-6
V: TRBV6-5
DNA: TGTGCCAGCAGTTTGGACACGTTCTCCTATAATTCACCCCTCCACTTT
CDR3: CASSLDTFSYNSPLHF

D: NA
size: few
J: TRBJ2-7
V: TRBV29-1
DNA: TGCAGCGTTGGGGCAACGGTAGCGGAGCAGTACTTC
CDR3: CSVGATVAEQYF

D: TRBD1
size: NA
J: TRBJ1-1
V: TRBV28
DNA: TGTGCCAGCAGTTTACGGCAGGGGGCGAACACTGAAGCTTTCTTT
CDR3: CASSLRQGANTEAFF

D: TRBD1
size: NA
J: TRBJ2-1
V: TRBV4-1
DNA: TGCCCCCCCCGCCCACAGGGGGCAATCTACAATGAGCAGTTCTTC
CDR3: CPPRPQGAIYNEQFF

D: NA
size: NA
J: TRBJ2-3
V: TRBV6-5
DNA: TGTGCCAGCAGTACAGAGGCCTATAGGGAGTATTTT
CDR3: CASSTEAYREYF

D: TRBD2
size: NA
J: TRBJ2-7
V: TRBV18
DNA: TGTGCCAGCTCACCCCGGGAGGGGGACGAGCAGTACTTC
CDR3: CASSPREGDEQYF